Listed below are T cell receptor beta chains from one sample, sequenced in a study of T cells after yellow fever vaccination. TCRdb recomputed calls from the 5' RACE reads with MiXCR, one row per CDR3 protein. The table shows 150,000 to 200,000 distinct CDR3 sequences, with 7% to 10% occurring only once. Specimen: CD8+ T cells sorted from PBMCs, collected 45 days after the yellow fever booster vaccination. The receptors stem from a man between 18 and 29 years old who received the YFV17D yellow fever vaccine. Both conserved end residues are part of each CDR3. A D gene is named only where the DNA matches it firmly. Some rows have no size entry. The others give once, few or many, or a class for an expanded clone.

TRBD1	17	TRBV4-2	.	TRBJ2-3	CASSQEEQGIVTDTQYF	TGTGCCAGCAGCCAAGAGGAACAGGGGATTGTTACAGATACGCAGTATTTT
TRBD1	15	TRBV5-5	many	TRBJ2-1	CASSSRDRVYNEQFF	TGTGCCAGCAGCTCCCGGGACAGGGTCTACAATGAGCAGTTCTTC
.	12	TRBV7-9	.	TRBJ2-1	CASSGDDNEQFF	TGTGCCAGCAGCGGGGACGACAATGAGCAGTTCTTC
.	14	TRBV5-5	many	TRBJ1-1	CASSFRAKNTEAFF	TGTGCCAGCAGCTTCAGGGCCAAGAACACTGAAGCTTTCTTT
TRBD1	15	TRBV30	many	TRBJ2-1	CAWSPGTGGSDEQFF	TGTGCCTGGAGTCCGGGGACAGGGGGTTCGGATGAGCAGTTCTTC
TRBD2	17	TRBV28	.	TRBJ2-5	CASTGLAGNRYQETQYF	TGTGCCAGCACAGGACTAGCGGGGAACCGGTACCAAGAGACCCAGTACTTC
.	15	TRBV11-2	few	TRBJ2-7	CASSLGRLIRTEQYF	TGTGCCAGCAGCTTAGGCCGGCTGATAAGGACCGAGCAGTACTTC
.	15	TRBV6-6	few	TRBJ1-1	CASSYAGTVNTEAFF	TGTGCCAGCAGTTACGCGGGGACGGTGAACACTGAAGCTTTCTTT
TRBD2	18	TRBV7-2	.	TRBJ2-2	CASSLAGGRVVVSGELFF	TGTGCCAGCAGCCTAGCGGGGGGGAGGGTAGTAGTCTCCGGGGAGCTGTTTTTT
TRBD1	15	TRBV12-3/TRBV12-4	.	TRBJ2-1	CASSGATGAAPGQFF	TGTGCCAGCAGTGGGGCGACAGGGGCCGCTCCTGGGCAGTTCTTC
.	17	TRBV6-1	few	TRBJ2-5	CASSEQAAVWGQETQYF	TGTGCCAGCAGTGAACAAGCCGCAGTCTGGGGCCAAGAGACCCAGTACTTC
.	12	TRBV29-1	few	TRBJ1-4	CSAKWGSEGLFF	TGCAGCGCAAAATGGGGGAGCGAAGGACTGTTTTTT
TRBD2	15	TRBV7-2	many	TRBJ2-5	CASSLLAGGLETQYF	TGTGCCAGCAGCTTACTAGCGGGGGGGCTAGAGACCCAGTACTTC
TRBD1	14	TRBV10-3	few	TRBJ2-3	CAIKDRGRTDTQYF	TGTGCCATCAAAGACAGGGGGCGGACAGATACGCAGTATTTT
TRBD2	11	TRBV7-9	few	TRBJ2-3	CAGSWAGEPYF	TGTGCCGGCAGCTGGGCGGGGGAGCCGTATTTT
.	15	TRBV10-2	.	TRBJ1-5	CASSESPGTYQPQHF	TGCGCCAGCAGTGAGTCCCCGGGGACATACCAGCCCCAGCATTTT
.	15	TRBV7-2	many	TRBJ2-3	CASSFRGGYTDTQYF	TGTGCCAGCAGCTTCCGCGGGGGCTACACAGATACGCAGTATTTT
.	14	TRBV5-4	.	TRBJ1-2	CASTIPTGAYGYTF	TGTGCCAGCACCATACCGACGGGAGCCTATGGCTACACCTTC
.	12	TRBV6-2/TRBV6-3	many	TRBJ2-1	CASSYSAHEQFF	TGTGCCAGCAGTTACTCGGCACATGAGCAGTTCTTC
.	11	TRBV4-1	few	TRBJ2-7	CASGTTYEQYF	TGCGCCAGCGGGACAACCTACGAGCAGTACTTC
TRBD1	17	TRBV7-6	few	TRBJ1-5	CASSPGQGSGGNQPQHF	TGTGCCAGCAGCCCTGGACAGGGATCAGGGGGCAATCAGCCCCAGCATTTT
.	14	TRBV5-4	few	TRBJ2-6	CASRYGPGANVLTF	TGTGCCAGCAGATATGGACCTGGGGCCAACGTCCTGACTTTC
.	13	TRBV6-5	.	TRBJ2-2	CASSYEGHGELFF	TGTGCCAGCAGTTACGAGGGCCACGGGGAGCTGTTTTTT
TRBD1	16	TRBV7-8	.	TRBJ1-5	CASSSTMGQGGQPQHF	TGTGCCAGCAGCTCCACCATGGGACAGGGCGGTCAGCCCCAGCATTTT
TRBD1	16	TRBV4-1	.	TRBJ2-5	CASSQLTGANFGTQYF	TGCGCCAGCAGCCAACTTACAGGGGCCAACTTTGGGACCCAGTACTTC
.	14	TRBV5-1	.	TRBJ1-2	CASSPNVRGYGYTF	TGCGCCAGCAGCCCCAACGTGCGGGGCTATGGCTACACCTTC
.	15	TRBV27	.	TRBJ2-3	CASSPKDSGTDTQYF	TGTGCCAGCAGCCCTAAAGACTCAGGCACAGATACGCAGTATTTT
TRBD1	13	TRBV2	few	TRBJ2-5	CASNLGQDGTQYF	TGTGCCAGCAACCTAGGACAGGATGGGACCCAGTACTTC
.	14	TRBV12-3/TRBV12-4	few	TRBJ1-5	CASSRPFPNQPQHF	TGTGCCAGCTCGCGCCCGTTCCCCAATCAGCCCCAGCATTTT
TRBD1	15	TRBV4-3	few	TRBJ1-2	CASSLDRGGNYGYTF	TGCGCCAGCAGCCTCGACAGGGGCGGCAACTATGGCTACACCTTC
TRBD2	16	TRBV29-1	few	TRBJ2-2	CSVEDREGGRTGELFF	TGCAGCGTTGAAGATCGGGAGGGGGGACGCACCGGGGAGCTGTTTTTT
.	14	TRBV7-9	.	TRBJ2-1	CASSSPARYNEQFF	TGTGCCAGCAGCTCCCCGGCCAGGTACAATGAGCAGTTCTTC
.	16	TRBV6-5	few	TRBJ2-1	CASSREGTDTYNEQFF	TGTGCCAGCAGCCGGGAGGGGACAGATACATACAATGAGCAGTTCTTC
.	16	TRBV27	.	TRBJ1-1	CASSPAAGPVNTEAFF	TGTGCCAGCAGCCCGGCTGCAGGACCAGTGAACACTGAAGCTTTCTTT
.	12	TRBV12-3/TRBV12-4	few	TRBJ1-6	CASSLPRAPLHF	TGTGCCAGCAGTTTGCCGCGGGCACCCCTCCACTTT
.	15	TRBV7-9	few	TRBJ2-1	CASSFASGRYNEQFF	TGTGCCAGCAGCTTCGCGTCAGGGCGCTACAATGAGCAGTTCTTC
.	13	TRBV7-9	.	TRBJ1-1	CASTTQSNTEAFF	TGTGCCAGCACCACACAGTCGAACACTGAAGCTTTCTTT
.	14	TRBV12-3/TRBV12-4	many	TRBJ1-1	CASSLQSANTEAFF	TGTGCCAGCAGTTTACAGTCAGCAAACACTGAAGCTTTCTTT
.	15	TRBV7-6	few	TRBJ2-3	CASSLTVVGTDTQYF	TGTGCCAGCAGCTTAACGGTGGTCGGCACAGATACGCAGTATTTT
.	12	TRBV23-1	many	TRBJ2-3	CASSRQRDQQYF	TGCGCCAGCAGCCGGCAACGGGATCAGCAGTATTTT
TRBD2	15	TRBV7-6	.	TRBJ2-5	CASSSTSGLGETQYF	TGTGCCAGCAGTTCGACTAGCGGGCTTGGGGAGACCCAGTACTTC
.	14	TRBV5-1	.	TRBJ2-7	CASSLVPSDYEQYF	TGCGCCAGCAGCTTGGTCCCTAGCGACTACGAGCAGTACTTC
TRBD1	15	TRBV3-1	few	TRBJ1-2	CASSQDPQGAWGYTF	TGTGCCAGCAGCCAAGACCCACAGGGGGCGTGGGGCTACACCTTC
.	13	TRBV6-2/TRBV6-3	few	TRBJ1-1	CASSGSGNTEAFF	TGTGCCAGCAGTGGGTCAGGGAACACTGAAGCTTTCTTT
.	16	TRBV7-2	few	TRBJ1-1	CASSVGPRLMNTEAFF	TGTGCCAGCAGCGTTGGACCGAGGCTTATGAACACTGAAGCTTTCTTT
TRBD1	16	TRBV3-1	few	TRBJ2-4	CASSQERGQTKNIQYF	TGTGCCAGCAGCCAAGAAAGGGGACAGACCAAAAACATTCAGTACTTC
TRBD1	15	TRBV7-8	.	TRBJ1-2	CASSLDWTGHYGYTF	TGTGCCAGCAGCTTAGACTGGACAGGTCACTATGGCTACACCTTC
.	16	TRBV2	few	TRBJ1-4	CASSEYLRPTNEKLFF	TGTGCCAGCAGTGAATATTTGAGACCAACTAATGAAAAACTGTTTTTT
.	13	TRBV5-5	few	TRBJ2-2	CASSWGVTGELFF	TGTGCCAGCAGCTGGGGGGTAACCGGGGAGCTGTTTTTT
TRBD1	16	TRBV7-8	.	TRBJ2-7	CASSLAAPGQGNGQYF	TGTGCCAGCAGCTTAGCGGCCCCGGGACAGGGGAACGGGCAGTACTTC
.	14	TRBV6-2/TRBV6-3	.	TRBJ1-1	CASSYSGGGTEAFF	TGTGCCAGCAGTTACTCGGGCGGCGGCACTGAAGCTTTCTTT
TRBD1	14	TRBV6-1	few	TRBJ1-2	CASSEEAGGPGYTF	TGTGCCAGCAGTGAAGAGGCAGGGGGGCCTGGCTACACCTTC
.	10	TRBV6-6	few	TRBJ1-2	CASSYKGYTF	TGTGCCAGCAGTTACAAGGGCTACACCTTC
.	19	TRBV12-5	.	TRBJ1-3	CASGLVLRTSAGPGNTIYF	TGTGCTAGTGGTTTGGTACTTCGGACATCGGCGGGCCCTGGAAACACCATATATTTT